The 17 T cell receptor beta chains in this list originate from one sample, sequenced in a study of CD8 T cells in Susac syndrome. Reverse transcription of 0.5 to 1 ug RNA used random hexamers. TCRdb itself ran the immunoSEQ multiplex PCR reads through MiXCR, one entry per CDR3 protein. This sample has around 200,000 distinct CDR3 sequences, with about 94% found just once. Source material: CD4+ T cells from PBMCs. Receptors originate from a human donor with Susac syndrome.

The chain joins TRBV7-2 to TRBJ2-5; D remains unclear. V dropped 5 bases and J dropped 1 base, with 11 bases sitting between them. Looked up from germline, CDR1 is SGHTA and CDR2 is FQGNSA. The CDR3 extends over 14 amino acids. The CDR3 protein is CASSPPGLQETQYF. Written as DNA, the CDR3 is TGTGCCAGCAGCCCCCCCGGCCTCCAAGAGACCCAGTACTTC. Together with reference TRBV7-2 and TRBJ2-5, the CDR3 gives the full variable domain: GAGVSQSPSNKVTEKGKDVELRCDPISGHTALYWYRQSLGQGLEFLIYFQGNSAPDKSGLPSDRFSAERTGGSVSTLTIQRTQQEDSAVYLCASSPPGLQETQYFGPGTRLLVL.

This rearrangement joins TRBV6-5 to TRBJ1-1; TRBD1 might be the D (5 bases). The V end lost 0 bases, the J end lost 14 bases, and 16 bases lay between the germline ends. The CDR3 totals 13 residues. Germline loops: CDR1 MNHEY, CDR2 SVGAGI. CDR3 nucleotides: TGTGCCAGCAGTTACTCGAGAGCCAGGGTAGAATTCTTT. This translates into CASSYSRARVEFF.

This clonotype came up once. The V gene is TRBV7-9, the J gene TRBJ1-4; weak D call: TRBD1 (6 bases). From germline, CDR1 is SEHNR and CDR2 FQNEAQ (reference sequence). There are 16 residues in the CDR3. V gave up 5 bases and J gave up 4 bases, with 17 bases separating them. CDR3 in amino acids: CASSTGGAPINEKLFF. The CDR3 nucleotides read TGTGCCAGCAGCACTGGGGGCGCGCCCATTAATGAAAAACTGTTTTTT.

The chain has TRBV20-1 and TRBJ2-1, with 7 bases that match TRBD1. The CDR3 is 15 amino acids. CDR1 is DFQATT and CDR2 is SNEGSKA in the germline V gene (reference sequence). With 0 bases clipped from V and 11 bases from J, the junction kept 13 bases outside the gene matches. CDR3 nucleotide sequence: TGCAGTGCTAGAGACCCGCAGGGGGTCGCCGAAAAGCAGTTCTTC. Its translation: CSARDPQGVAEKQFF.

The V gene is TRBV7-9, the J gene TRBJ2-2, with D possibly matching TRBD2 (6 bases). V was pared by 5 bases and J by 5 bases, with 12 bases between. The V gene's germline CDR1 is SEHNR and CDR2 FQNEAQ (reference sequence). This CDR3 is 14 amino acids long. CDR3 sequence: CASSPQRVTGELFF. CDR3 DNA sequence: TGTGCCAGCAGCCCCCAGCGGGTTACCGGGGAGCTGTTTTTT.

V usage is TRBV20-1 and J usage is TRBJ1-1, with unresolved D. Per the germline V gene, CDR1 is DFQATT and CDR2 is SNEGSKA (reference sequence). V was pared by 6 bases and J by 0 bases, with 14 bases between. This CDR3 region has 14 residues. The CDR3 region is CSAYQGLLNTEAFF. The DNA for the CDR3 is TGCAGTGCCTACCAAGGTCTTTTGAACACTGAAGCTTTCTTT.

The count of this clonotype is one. This chain uses TRBV9 with TRBJ2-7; D assignment may be TRBD1 or TRBD2 (5 bases each). The V gene's germline CDR1 is SGDLS and CDR2 YYNGEE. The CDR3 contains 14 residues. V was pared by 2 bases and J by 6 bases, with 15 bases between. The DNA of the CDR3 is TGTGCCAGCAGCGTCGGGACCCACAGGAGCGAGCAGTACTTC. Its protein product is CASSVGTHRSEQYF.

CDR3 residues: CASSTPGKMSNQPQHF. Written as DNA, the CDR3 is TGTGCCAGTAGTACCCCAGGGAAGATGAGCAATCAGCCCCAGCATTTT. The chain combines TRBV19 with TRBJ1-5, with a weak D call TRBD1 (5 bases). The ends were cut back, 4 bases at V and 1 base at J, with 14 bases in the middle. Germline V CDR1 and CDR2: LNHDA, SQIVND (reference sequence). The CDR3 is made up of 16 amino acids.

J is TRBJ2-7 and V is TRBV28; the D is unclear. Between the trimmed V and J ends, which lost 5 bases and 7 bases, there was a span of 6 bases. Germline-derived CDR1 and CDR2 are MDHEN and SYDVKM. CDR3 length equals 10 residues. CDR3 amino acids: CASSRAEQYF. The DNA of the CDR3 is TGTGCCAGCAGTCGGGCTGAGCAGTACTTC. The variable domain in full, completed from reference TRBV28 and TRBJ2-7, reads DVKVTQSSRYLVKRTGEKVFLECVQDMDHENMFWYRQDPGLGLRLIYFSYDVKMKEKGDIPEGYSVSREKKERFSLILESASTNQTSMYLCASSRAEQYFGPGTRLTVT.

CDR3 sequence (DNA): TGCAGCGTTGATGGGGGGTACAATGAGCAGTTCTTC. This gives the protein CSVDGGYNEQFF. The V gene is TRBV29-1, the J gene TRBJ2-1, with D perhaps TRBD2 (6 bases). The germline V and J ends were trimmed by 3 bases and 4 bases, with 7 bases remaining between them. Germline loops: CDR1 SQVTM, CDR2 ANQGSEA. CDR3 length: 12 amino acids.

This chain uses TRBV9 with TRBJ1-4, with 7 bases fitting TRBD1. Trimming at V came to 4 bases and at J to 7 bases, leaving 19 bases not matched to a gene. Per the germline V gene, CDR1 is SGDLS and CDR2 is YYNGEE. This CDR3 spans 18 amino acids. CDR3 bases: TGTGCCAGCAGCAATCCGGGACAGTCCCACCCAGTGCGTGAAAAACTGTTTTTT. The encoded protein is CASSNPGQSHPVREKLFF.

This clonotype has only one observation. V usage is TRBV23-1 and J usage is TRBJ1-2, with 7 bases aligning to TRBD1. TRBV23-1 is identified as an open reading frame with a role that is uncertain. After removal of 6 bases from V and 7 bases from J, the junction contained 2 bases not matched to a gene. The CDR3 covers 11 residues. CDR3 in amino acids: CASRGQLGYTF. In DNA form, the CDR3 reads TGCGCCAGCAGGGGACAGCTTGGCTACACCTTC.

The rearrangement joins TRBV29-1 to TRBJ1-1; TRBD1 might be the D (6 bases). V lost 0 bases and J 4 bases, leaving 12 bases between the germline ends. This CDR3 has 14 amino acids. In germline, CDR1 is SQVTM, CDR2 ANQGSEA. The CDR3 loop is CSVEDLAGATEAFF. Written as DNA, the CDR3 is TGCAGCGTTGAAGATTTAGCGGGGGCCACTGAAGCTTTCTTT.

This chain connects TRBV15 to TRBJ2-3; 7 bases agree with TRBD2. This CDR3 comprises 16 residues. The V and J ends lost 4 bases and 0 bases, in that order; junction bases with no gene match: 7. Germline values: CDR1 LNHNV, CDR2 YYDKDF (reference sequence). The CDR3 loop reads CATSIRPSGSTDTQYF. Here the CDR3 DNA reads TGTGCCACCAGCATTCGCCCTAGCGGAAGCACAGATACGCAGTATTTT.

V is TRBV5-1 and J is TRBJ2-2, with 7 bases aligning to TRBD1. The germline V gene has CDR1 SGHRS and CDR2 YFSETQ. This CDR3 is built from 15 residues. J was trimmed by 4 bases and V by 1 base; bases with no gene match: 4. The DNA of the CDR3 is TGCGCCAGCAGCTTGACAGGGGCCGGCACCGGGGAGCTGTTTTTT. Amino acid sequence: CASSLTGAGTGELFF. The entire variable domain, with the rest obtained from reference TRBV5-1 and TRBJ2-2, is as follows: KAGVTQTPRYLIKTRGQQVTLSCSPISGHRSVSWYQQTPGQGLQFLFEYFSETQRNKGNFPGRFSGRQFSNSRSEMNVSTLELGDSALYLCASSLTGAGTGELFFGEGSRLTVL.

The chain couples TRBV10-1 to TRBJ2-7, with no clear D. The CDR3 contains 11 residues. With 0 bases removed from V and 5 bases from J, the gap between germline ends came to 2 bases. Per germline, CDR1 WNHNN and CDR2 SYGVQD (reference sequence). The CDR3 reads CASSESNEQYF. The CDR3 DNA reads as TGCGCCAGCAGTGAGTCGAACGAGCAGTACTTC.

The chain joins TRBV7-9 to TRBJ2-5, with TRBD1 as a possible D gene (5 bases). The CDR3 is 19 residues long. Germline lookup yields CDR1 SEHNR and CDR2 FQNEAQ (reference sequence). V was clipped by 5 bases and J by 5 bases, with 30 bases between them. The CDR3 DNA is TGTGCCAGCAGCCAAATAGCATTGCGTCGGACACCGGGTCGGGAGACCCAGTACTTC. It is translated as CASSQIALRRTPGRETQYF.